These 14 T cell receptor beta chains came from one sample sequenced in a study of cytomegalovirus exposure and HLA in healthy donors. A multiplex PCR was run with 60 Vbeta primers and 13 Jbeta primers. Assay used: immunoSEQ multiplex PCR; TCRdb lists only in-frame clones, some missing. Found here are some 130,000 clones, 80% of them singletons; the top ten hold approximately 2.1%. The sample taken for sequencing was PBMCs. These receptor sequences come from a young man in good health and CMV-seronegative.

Written as DNA, the CDR3 is TGTGCCAGCAGCCCCCATCTAGCGGAACGAGAGACCCAGTACTTC. Translated, it gives CASSPHLAERETQYF. V and J are TRBV9 and TRBJ2-5, with TRBD2 identical over 7 bases. Germline CDR1 reads SGDLS; CDR2 reads YYNGEE. This CDR3 has 15 amino acids. J gave up 4 bases and V 4 bases, and 10 bases lay outside the gene matches.

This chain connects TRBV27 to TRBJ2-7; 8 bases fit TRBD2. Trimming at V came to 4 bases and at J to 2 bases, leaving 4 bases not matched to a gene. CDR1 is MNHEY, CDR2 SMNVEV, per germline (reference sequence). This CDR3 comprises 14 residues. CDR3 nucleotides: TGTGCCAGCAGTTATCGGGAGGGGGCCTACGAGCAGTACTTC. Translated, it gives CASSYREGAYEQYF.

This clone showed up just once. DNA of the CDR3: TGTGCCAGCAGACTACGATGGAGCTCTGGGGCCAACGTCCTGACTTTC. Translating it yields CASRLRWSSGANVLTF. V and J are TRBV27 and TRBJ2-6; unclear D gene. CDR1 is MNHEY and CDR2 is SMNVEV in the germline V gene (reference sequence). This CDR3 contains 16 residues. Trimming pared 6 bases from V and 0 bases from J, leaving 12 bases between.

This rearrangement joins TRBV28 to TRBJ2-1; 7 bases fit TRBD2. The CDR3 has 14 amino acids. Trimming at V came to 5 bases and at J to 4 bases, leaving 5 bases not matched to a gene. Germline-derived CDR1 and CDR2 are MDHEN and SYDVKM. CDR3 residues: CASSVTSEYNEQFF. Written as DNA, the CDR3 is TGTGCCAGCAGTGTAACTAGCGAATACAATGAGCAGTTCTTC.

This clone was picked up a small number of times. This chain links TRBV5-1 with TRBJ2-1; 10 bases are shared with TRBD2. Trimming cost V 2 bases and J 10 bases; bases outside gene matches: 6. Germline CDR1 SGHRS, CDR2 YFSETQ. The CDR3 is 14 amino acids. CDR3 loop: CASSFGTSDVEQFF. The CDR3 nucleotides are TGCGCCAGCAGCTTTGGGACTAGCGACGTAGAGCAGTTCTTC.

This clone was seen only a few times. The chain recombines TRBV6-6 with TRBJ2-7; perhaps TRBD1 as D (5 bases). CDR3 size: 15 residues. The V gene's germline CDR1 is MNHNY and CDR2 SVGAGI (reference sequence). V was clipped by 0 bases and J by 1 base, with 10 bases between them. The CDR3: CASSYSDTRSYEQYF. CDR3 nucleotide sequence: TGTGCCAGCAGTTACTCGGACACCCGATCCTACGAGCAGTACTTC.

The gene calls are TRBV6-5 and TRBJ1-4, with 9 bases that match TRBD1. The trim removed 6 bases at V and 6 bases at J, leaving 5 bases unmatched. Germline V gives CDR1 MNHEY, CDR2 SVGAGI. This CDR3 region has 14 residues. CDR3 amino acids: CASSYRGRDEKLFF. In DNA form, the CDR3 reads TGTGCCAGCAGCTACAGGGGGCGGGATGAAAAACTGTTTTTT.

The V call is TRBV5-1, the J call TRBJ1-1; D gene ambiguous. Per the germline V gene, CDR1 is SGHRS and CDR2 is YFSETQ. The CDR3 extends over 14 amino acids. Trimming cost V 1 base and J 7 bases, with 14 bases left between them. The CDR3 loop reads CASSLSAGYGEAFF. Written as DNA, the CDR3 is TGCGCCAGCAGCTTGTCGGCGGGATACGGTGAAGCTTTCTTT.

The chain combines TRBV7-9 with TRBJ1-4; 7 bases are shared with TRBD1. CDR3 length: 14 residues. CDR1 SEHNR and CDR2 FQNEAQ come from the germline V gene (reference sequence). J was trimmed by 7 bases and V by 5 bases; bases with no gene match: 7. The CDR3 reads CASSKTGAGEKLFF. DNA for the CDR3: TGTGCCAGCAGCAAAACAGGGGCAGGTGAAAAACTGTTTTTT.

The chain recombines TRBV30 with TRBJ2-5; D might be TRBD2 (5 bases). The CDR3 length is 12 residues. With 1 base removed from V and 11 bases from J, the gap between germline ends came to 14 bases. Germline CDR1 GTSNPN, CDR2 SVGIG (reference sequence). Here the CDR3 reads CAWSALAWEQYF. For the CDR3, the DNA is TGTGCCTGGAGTGCATTAGCGTGGGAGCAGTACTTC. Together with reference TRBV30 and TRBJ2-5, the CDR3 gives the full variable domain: SQTIHQWPATLVQPVGSPLSLECTVEGTSNPNLYWYRQAAGRGLQLLFYSVGIGQISSEVPQNLSASRPQDRQFILSSKKLLLSDSGFYLCAWSALAWEQYFGPGTRLLVL.

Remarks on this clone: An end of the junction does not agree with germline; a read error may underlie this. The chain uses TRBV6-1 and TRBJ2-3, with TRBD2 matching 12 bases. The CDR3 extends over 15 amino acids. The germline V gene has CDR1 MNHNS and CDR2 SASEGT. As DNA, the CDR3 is TGTGCCAGCCGCTCGACTAGCGGGAGCACAGATGCGCAGTATTTT. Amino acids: CASRSTSGSTDAQYF.

The CDR3: CASSLDIGQGGEQFF. Written as DNA, the CDR3 is TGTGCCAGCAGCTTAGACATCGGGCAGGGGGGTGAGCAGTTCTTC. The chain combines TRBV7-6 with TRBJ2-1, with a possible D match to TRBD1 (7 bases). CDR1 is SGHVS, CDR2 FNYEAQ, per germline. Trimming cost V 1 base and J 9 bases, with 16 bases left between them. The CDR3 length is 15 residues.

This CDR3 is CASSRRGRYEQYF. CDR3 nucleotides: TGTGCCAGCAGCCGGAGGGGGCGGTACGAGCAGTACTTC. The chain links TRBV7-8 to TRBJ2-7, with D tentatively TRBD1 (7 bases). Germline V gene sequence: CDR1 SGHVS, CDR2 FQNEAQ. The CDR3 totals 13 residues. Trimming cost V 5 bases and J 4 bases, with 12 bases left between them.

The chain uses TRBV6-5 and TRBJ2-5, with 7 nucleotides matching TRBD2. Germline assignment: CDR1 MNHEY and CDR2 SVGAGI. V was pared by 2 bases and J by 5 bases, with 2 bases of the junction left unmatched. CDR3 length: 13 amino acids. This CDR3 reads CASSYSGAETQYF. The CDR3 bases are TGTGCCAGCAGTTACAGCGGGGCTGAGACCCAGTACTTC.